These T cell receptor beta chains were read from a single sample in a study of human T cells and chemical hapten exposure. TCRdb analysed the RACE reads with MiXCR anew, one entry per CDR3 protein. The profile shows fewer than 500,000 distinct CDR3 sequences, nearly 5% of them singletons. The material sequenced was whole blood, taken in connection with sensitization to the hapten diphenylcyclopropenone (DPC). Receptor source: a woman aged 45 to 65 with alopecia areata. Some clones in this sample may be carry-over from other donors' samples. CDR3s include the opening cysteine and the closing phenylalanine or tryptophan. The D gene is left open where the match is weak. Only some rows state a clone size, as once, few, many or a class for expanded clones.

j_call: TRBJ1-5; clone_size: many; d_call: .; v_call: TRBV5-1; cdr3_length: 14; cdr3_aa: CASSEDSPHQPQHF; cdr3_nt: TGCGCCAGCAGCGAGGACAGCCCCCATCAGCCCCAGCATTTT
j_call: TRBJ2-7; clone_size: few; d_call: TRBD2; v_call: TRBV5-4; cdr3_length: 14; cdr3_aa: CASSLAAGVGEQYF; cdr3_nt: TGTGCCAGCAGCTTGGCAGCGGGGGTTGGAGAGCAGTACTTC
j_call: TRBJ1-4; clone_size: many; d_call: .; v_call: TRBV3-1; cdr3_length: 14; cdr3_aa: CASSQAAAGEKLFF; cdr3_nt: TGTGCCAGCAGCCAAGCGGCGGCAGGGGAAAAACTGTTTTTT
j_call: TRBJ1-1; clone_size: few; d_call: TRBD1; v_call: TRBV7-2; cdr3_length: 14; cdr3_aa: CASSFRQGGAEAFF; cdr3_nt: TGTGCCAGCAGCTTCAGACAGGGGGGGGCTGAAGCTTTCTTT
j_call: TRBJ1-1; clone_size: many; d_call: .; v_call: TRBV12-3/TRBV12-4; cdr3_length: 15; cdr3_aa: CASSLPGGPSTEAFF; cdr3_nt: TGTGCCAGCAGTTTGCCCGGGGGTCCAAGCACTGAAGCTTTCTTT
j_call: TRBJ2-3; clone_size: many; d_call: TRBD2; v_call: TRBV7-2; cdr3_length: 18; cdr3_aa: CASSLRVAGGLGTDTQYF; cdr3_nt: TGTGCCAGCAGCTTAAGGGTAGCGGGGGGGCTGGGCACAGATACGCAGTATTTT
j_call: TRBJ1-2; clone_size: few; d_call: .; v_call: TRBV12-3/TRBV12-4; cdr3_length: 13; cdr3_aa: CASSPSPNYGYTF; cdr3_nt: TGTGCCAGCAGTCCTAGCCCTAACTATGGCTACACCTTC
j_call: TRBJ2-7; clone_size: many; d_call: TRBD2; v_call: TRBV10-3; cdr3_length: 14; cdr3_aa: CAIRRLAGGYEQYF; cdr3_nt: TGTGCCATCAGGAGACTAGCGGGGGGCTACGAGCAGTACTTC
j_call: TRBJ1-1; clone_size: many; d_call: .; v_call: TRBV11-2; cdr3_length: 16; cdr3_aa: CASSLASRVYDTEAFF; cdr3_nt: TGTGCCAGCAGCTTAGCTAGCAGGGTTTACGACACTGAAGCTTTCTTT
j_call: TRBJ2-3; clone_size: .; d_call: TRBD2; v_call: TRBV7-2; cdr3_length: 14; cdr3_aa: CASSLRTSGRTQYF; cdr3_nt: TGTGCCAGCAGCCTGCGGACTAGCGGGAGGACGCAGTATTTT
j_call: TRBJ2-1; clone_size: few; d_call: .; v_call: TRBV19; cdr3_length: 18; cdr3_aa: CASSIEGSFWESYNEQFF; cdr3_nt: TGTGCCAGTAGTATCGAGGGAAGCTTCTGGGAGTCCTACAATGAGCAGTTCTTC
j_call: TRBJ1-5; clone_size: many; d_call: TRBD1; v_call: TRBV29-1; cdr3_length: 13; cdr3_aa: CSVLDRGNQPQHF; cdr3_nt: TGCAGCGTACTGGACAGGGGGAATCAGCCCCAGCATTTT
j_call: TRBJ2-2; clone_size: many; d_call: TRBD1; v_call: TRBV23-1; cdr3_length: 16; cdr3_aa: CASSQSRTGDTGELFF; cdr3_nt: TGCGCCAGCAGTCAGTCCCGGACAGGGGACACCGGGGAGCTGTTTTTT
j_call: TRBJ2-2; clone_size: many; d_call: .; v_call: TRBV24-1; cdr3_length: 15; cdr3_aa: CATASRGINTGELFF; cdr3_nt: TGTGCCACCGCTTCCAGGGGAATTAACACCGGGGAGCTGTTTTTT
j_call: TRBJ1-1; clone_size: many; d_call: .; v_call: TRBV10-3; cdr3_length: 12; cdr3_aa: CAITNGDSEAFF; cdr3_nt: TGTGCCATCACCAATGGAGATTCTGAAGCTTTCTTT
j_call: TRBJ2-1; clone_size: .; d_call: TRBD2; v_call: TRBV20-1; cdr3_length: 13; cdr3_aa: CSRWGTNYNEQFF; cdr3_nt: TGCAGTCGTTGGGGGACTAACTACAATGAGCAGTTCTTC
j_call: TRBJ2-7; clone_size: many; d_call: TRBD2; v_call: TRBV20-1; cdr3_length: 15; cdr3_aa: CSASSTSGVSYEQYF; cdr3_nt: TGCAGTGCTAGTTCGACTAGCGGGGTCTCCTACGAGCAGTACTTC
j_call: TRBJ2-6; clone_size: .; d_call: TRBD2; v_call: TRBV7-2; cdr3_length: 17; cdr3_aa: CASSLVGGSSGANVLTF; cdr3_nt: TGTGCCAGCAGCTTAGTCGGCGGGAGCTCTGGGGCCAACGTCCTGACTTTC
j_call: TRBJ2-3; clone_size: few; d_call: .; v_call: TRBV4-1; cdr3_length: 11; cdr3_aa: CASSQSDTQYF; cdr3_nt: TGCGCCAGCAGCCAATCAGATACGCAGTATTTT
j_call: TRBJ2-3; clone_size: .; d_call: TRBD2; v_call: TRBV12-3/TRBV12-4; cdr3_length: 15; cdr3_aa: CASRPSSGRTDTQYF; cdr3_nt: TGTGCCAGCAGACCCTCTAGCGGGAGAACAGATACGCAGTATTTT
j_call: TRBJ1-1; clone_size: many; d_call: .; v_call: TRBV5-6; cdr3_length: 15; cdr3_aa: CASSFGLEGRTEAFF; cdr3_nt: TGTGCCAGCAGCTTCGGTCTAGAGGGGCGGACTGAAGCTTTCTTT
j_call: TRBJ2-5; clone_size: many; d_call: TRBD2; v_call: TRBV27; cdr3_length: 14; cdr3_aa: CASKEVAGTIAQYF; cdr3_nt: TGTGCCAGCAAGGAGGTAGCGGGGACCATTGCCCAGTACTTC
j_call: TRBJ2-1; clone_size: many; d_call: TRBD2; v_call: TRBV10-3; cdr3_length: 16; cdr3_aa: CAIRARLAGVGNEQFF; cdr3_nt: TGTGCCATCAGGGCCCGGCTAGCGGGAGTCGGCAATGAGCAGTTCTTC
j_call: TRBJ2-1; clone_size: .; d_call: TRBD2; v_call: TRBV7-2; cdr3_length: 19; cdr3_aa: CASSSPTLLAGGPIDEQFF; cdr3_nt: TGTGCCAGCAGCTCACCCACTTTACTAGCGGGAGGGCCTATCGATGAGCAGTTCTTC
j_call: TRBJ1-6; clone_size: many; d_call: .; v_call: TRBV28; cdr3_length: 13; cdr3_aa: CASSPGENSPLHF; cdr3_nt: TGTGCCAGCAGCCCGGGGGAAAATTCACCCCTCCACTTT
j_call: TRBJ2-1; clone_size: many; d_call: TRBD1; v_call: TRBV12-5; cdr3_length: 16; cdr3_aa: CASGLSSGTANNEQFF; cdr3_nt: TGTGCTAGTGGCCTGTCCTCCGGGACAGCAAACAATGAGCAGTTCTTC
j_call: TRBJ1-1; clone_size: many; d_call: .; v_call: TRBV5-1; cdr3_length: 15; cdr3_aa: CASSFMSPGDTEAFF; cdr3_nt: TGCGCCAGCAGCTTCATGTCACCGGGGGACACTGAAGCTTTCTTT
j_call: TRBJ2-5; clone_size: many; d_call: .; v_call: TRBV4-1; cdr3_length: 14; cdr3_aa: CASSQGDAEETQYF; cdr3_nt: TGCGCCAGCAGCCAAGGCGACGCCGAAGAGACCCAGTACTTC
j_call: TRBJ1-5; clone_size: many; d_call: TRBD1; v_call: TRBV3-1; cdr3_length: 15; cdr3_aa: CASSQADRDDQPQHF; cdr3_nt: TGTGCCAGCAGCCAAGCTGACAGGGACGATCAGCCCCAGCATTTT
j_call: TRBJ2-6; clone_size: many; d_call: TRBD2; v_call: TRBV25-1; cdr3_length: 16; cdr3_aa: CASSVAGLSGANVLTF; cdr3_nt: TGTGCCAGCAGTGTAGCGGGCCTCTCTGGGGCCAACGTCCTGACTTTC